These 31 T cell receptor beta chains came from one sample sequenced in a study of T cell responses to AZD1222 COVID-19 vaccine. TCRdb's table, derived via immunoSEQ multiplex PCR, lists solely in-frame clones and lacks some. The sample holds approximately 130,000 clones; 93% are singletons and the top ten take 0.85% to 0.95%. The sequences come from peripheral blood, collected on day 0 of AZD1222 vaccination. The receptors come from an adult in good health.

The chain employs TRBV11-2 and TRBJ1-5; D not certain. V lost 3 bases to trimming and J lost 4 bases, with 13 bases between them. Germline CDR1 reads SGHAT; CDR2 reads FQNNGV. The CDR3 runs to 15 residues. CDR3 sequence: CASSFRAGMNQPQHF. CDR3 coding DNA: TGTGCCAGCAGCTTCCGGGCCGGGATGAATCAGCCCCAGCATTTT.

J is TRBJ2-7 and V is TRBV6-6; 11 nucleotides align to TRBD1. The CDR3 covers 14 residues. The germline V gene encodes CDR1 MNHNY and CDR2 SVGAGI (reference sequence). Trimming cost V 5 bases and J 7 bases; bases outside gene matches: 7. The CDR3 protein is CASSHPGQGEEQYF. The CDR3 DNA reads as TGTGCCAGCAGTCATCCGGGACAGGGGGAGGAGCAGTACTTC.

This clone was observed a single time. The chain recombines TRBV3-1 (or the pseudogene TRBV3-2) with TRBJ1-1; 8 nucleotides align to TRBD1. Germline values: CDR1 LGHDT, CDR2 YNNKEL (reference sequence). The CDR3 loop spans 15 amino acids. After removal of 2 bases from V and 4 bases from J, the junction contained 6 bases not matched to a gene. The CDR3 spells CASSQPTGVRTEAFF. CDR3 nucleotide sequence: TGTGCCAGCAGCCAACCGACAGGGGTCCGCACTGAAGCTTTCTTT.

The chain employs TRBV5-1 and TRBJ1-4; possibly TRBD1 for D (6 bases). The V and J ends lost 0 bases and 4 bases respectively, with 7 bases between them. This CDR3 spans 14 amino acids. Germline V CDR1 and CDR2: SGHRS, YFSETQ. The CDR3 bases are TGCGCCAGCAGCTTGGACAGGGTTAATGAAAAACTGTTTTTT. Protein sequence: CASSLDRVNEKLFF.

This clone has only one observation. The chain is built from TRBV3-1 (or the pseudogene TRBV3-2) and TRBJ1-6, with no clear D. The V gene's germline CDR1 is LGHDT and CDR2 YNNKEL (reference sequence). The CDR3 is made up of 15 amino acids. Trimming removed 1 base at V and 7 bases at J, with 11 bases between. The CDR3 nucleotides are TGTGCCAGCAGCCAAGGATCGGGGAACAATTCACCCCTCCACTTT. Its translation: CASSQGSGNNSPLHF.

J is TRBJ1-2 and V is TRBV12-3 or TRBV12-4; the D gene is possibly TRBD1 (6 bases). CDR3 length: 13 residues. V was cut by 4 bases and J by 8 bases, with 14 bases left in between. DNA of the CDR3: TGTGCCAGCAGTTCAGGGACTGGACAGGGCTACACCTTC. Amino acids: CASSSGTGQGYTF.

This clone appeared a single time. The V gene is TRBV20-1, the J gene TRBJ2-1; D not certain. CDR1 is DFQATT and CDR2 is SNEGSKA in the germline V gene (reference sequence). V shed 5 bases and J shed 4 bases, with 6 bases lying between them. The CDR3 totals 11 residues. CDR3 nucleotide sequence: TGCAGTGCTGCCGGGTACAATGAGCAGTTCTTC. This encodes CSAAGYNEQFF.

The V gene is TRBV6-5, the J gene TRBJ1-2, with no clear D. Germline V gene sequence: CDR1 MNHEY, CDR2 SVGAGI. This CDR3 spans 14 amino acids. With 2 bases removed from V and 0 bases from J, the gap between germline ends came to 7 bases. The CDR3 reads CASSYGHTNYGYTF. The CDR3 nucleotides read TGTGCCAGCAGTTACGGGCACACTAACTATGGCTACACCTTC.

The V gene is TRBV6-6, the J gene TRBJ2-2, with 10 bases that match TRBD1. The length of the CDR3 is 17 residues. The trim removed 5 bases at V and 6 bases at J, leaving 12 bases unmatched. Germline V lookup: CDR1 MNHNY, CDR2 SVGAGI (reference sequence). CDR3 sequence (DNA): TGTGCCAGCAGTCACCCGGGACAGGGGAACGGGCCCGGGGAGCTGTTTTTT. Its translation: CASSHPGQGNGPGELFF.

The J gene is TRBJ1-1, the V gene TRBV19, with a possible D match to TRBD1 (5 bases). V was cut by 4 bases and J by 0 bases, with 6 bases left in between. The V gene's germline CDR1 is LNHDA and CDR2 SQIVND (reference sequence). This CDR3 is 13 amino acids long. CDR3 DNA: TGTGCCAGTAGTACGGGACTGAACACTGAAGCTTTCTTT. Residues: CASSTGLNTEAFF.

The chain's CDR3 is CSAEIAYEQYF. CDR3 DNA sequence: TGCAGTGCGGAGATAGCCTACGAGCAGTACTTC. J is TRBJ2-7 and V is TRBV20-1, with unresolved D. The CDR3 is made up of 11 amino acids. In germline, CDR1 is DFQATT, CDR2 SNEGSKA (reference sequence). Trimming took off 6 bases at V and 2 bases at J, with 8 bases between the two ends.

The chain uses TRBV5-5 and TRBJ1-3, with D uncertain. The CDR3 covers 14 residues. CDR1 is SGHKS, CDR2 YYEKEE, per germline (reference sequence). V was cut by 4 bases and J by 0 bases, with 8 bases left in between. The CDR3 nucleotides are TGTGCCAGCAGCCGTTTAGACTCTGGAAACACCATATATTTT. Protein product: CASSRLDSGNTIYF. The full variable domain, its missing parts supplied by reference TRBV5-5 and TRBJ1-3, is DAGVTQSPTHLIKTRGQQVTLRCSPISGHKSVSWYQQVLGQGPQFIFQYYEKEERGRGNFPDRFSARQFPNYSSELNVNALLLGDSALYLCASSRLDSGNTIYFGEGSWLTVV.

V usage is TRBV14 and J usage is TRBJ1-1, with a weak D call TRBD1 (5 bases). The CDR3 spans 12 residues. V lost 3 bases, J lost 12 bases, and 14 bases lay in between. Germline-derived CDR1 and CDR2 are SGHDN and FVKESK. The CDR3 region has the DNA TGTGCCAGCAGCCACGGACAAGGGGAAACTTTCTTT. Its protein product is CASSHGQGETFF.

The genes are TRBV7-2 and TRBJ2-3; 10 bases map to TRBD2. The junction had 4 bases not matched to a gene; V was cut back by 3 bases and J by 1 base. CDR3 length equals 16 residues. CDR1 and CDR2 (germline): SGHTA, FQGNSA. For the CDR3, the DNA is TGTGCCAGCAGCTTGCTAGCGGGGGAGCGCACAGATACGCAGTATTTT. Translation gives CASSLLAGERTDTQYF.

J is TRBJ1-1 and V is TRBV5-1; possible D gene TRBD1, 6 bases. This CDR3 has 14 residues. V shed 2 bases and J shed 0 bases, with 8 bases lying between them. Germline assignment: CDR1 SGHRS and CDR2 YFSETQ. The CDR3 protein is CASSFRGMNTEAFF. CDR3 bases: TGCGCCAGCAGCTTTAGGGGGATGAACACTGAAGCTTTCTTT.

CDR3 DNA sequence: TGTGCCAGCAGCACCGCCGGAATGTACAATGAGCAGTTCTTC. This codes for CASSTAGMYNEQFF. The rearrangement joins TRBV7-9 to TRBJ2-1; no reliable D call. Trimming pared 5 bases from V and 4 bases from J, leaving 12 bases between. Germline loops: CDR1 SEHNR, CDR2 FQNEAQ (reference sequence). The CDR3 has 14 residues. Using reference TRBV7-9 and TRBJ2-1 for the parts outside the CDR3, the full variable domain is DTGVSQNPRHKITKRGQNVTFRCDPISEHNRLYWYRQTLGQGPEFLTYFQNEAQLEKSRLLSDRFSAERPKGSFSTLEIQRTEQGDSAMYLCASSTAGMYNEQFFGPGTRLTVL.

The table lists this clone with a count of one. The chain recombines TRBV5-1 with TRBJ1-1; tentative D call: TRBD1 (5 bases). Germline V gene sequence: CDR1 SGHRS, CDR2 YFSETQ. Trimming pared 4 bases from V and 0 bases from J, leaving 16 bases between. This CDR3 comprises 16 residues. This chain's CDR3 is CASSPNRGAVNTEAFF. The CDR3 DNA follows: TGCGCCAGCAGCCCTAATAGGGGTGCAGTGAACACTGAAGCTTTCTTT.

This chain uses TRBV5-1 with TRBJ2-2, with D tentatively TRBD1 (6 bases). There are 14 residues in the CDR3. V was shortened by 8 bases and J by 1 base, with 12 bases between the two germline ends. Germline CDR1 SGHRS, CDR2 YFSETQ. The DNA for the CDR3 is TGCGCCAGTGGACCGGGACAGAACACCGGGGAGCTGTTTTTT. Amino acids: CASGPGQNTGELFF.

This chain connects TRBV15 to TRBJ1-4; 8 bases map to TRBD1. Trimming cost V 0 bases and J 7 bases; bases outside gene matches: 7. Germline V gene sequence: CDR1 LNHNV, CDR2 YYDKDF (reference sequence). The CDR3 length is 16 residues. CDR3 sequence: CATSRETGTGFEKLFF. Written as DNA, the CDR3 is TGTGCCACCAGCAGAGAGACCGGGACAGGCTTTGAAAAACTGTTTTTT. The full variable domain, in which reference TRBV15 and TRBJ1-4 provide the parts outside the CDR3, is DAMVIQNPRYQVTQFGKPVTLSCSQTLNHNVMYWYQQKSSQAPKLLFHYYDKDFNNEADTPDNFQSRRPNTSFCFLDIRSPGLGDTAMYLCATSRETGTGFEKLFFGSGTQLSVL.

V and J are TRBV6-5 and TRBJ1-2; D ambiguous. Germline CDR1 reads MNHEY; CDR2 reads SVGAGI. CDR3 length equals 15 residues. The V gene lost 6 bases and the J gene lost 2 bases, with 16 bases spanning the gap. The CDR3 DNA is TGTGCCAGCAGGGACTCCTTTATCCTAAACTATGGCTACACCTTC. It yields the protein CASRDSFILNYGYTF.

J is TRBJ1-1 and V is TRBV2; no firm D call. Trimming took 7 bases from V and 5 from J, leaving 11 bases between them. The V gene's germline CDR1 is SNHLY and CDR2 FYNNEI. The CDR3 has 12 amino acids. CDR3 protein: CASKGGRTEAFF. CDR3 DNA sequence: TGTGCCAGCAAGGGAGGGCGGACTGAAGCTTTCTTT.

The rearrangement links TRBV21-1 to TRBJ1-1; the table calls TRBD1, which could not be checked here. TRBV21-1 is termed a pseudogene. This CDR3 spans 14 amino acids. The CDR3 loop reads CASRLGQGTTEAFF. For the CDR3, the DNA is TGTGCCAGCAGGCTAGGACAGGGGACGACTGAAGCTTTCTTT.

This rearrangement joins TRBV2 to TRBJ1-4; D is ambiguous. CDR3 length: 11 residues. Looked up from germline, CDR1 is SNHLY and CDR2 is FYNNEI. Trimming removed 2 bases at V and 8 bases at J, with 3 bases between. The CDR3 DNA sequence: TGTGCCAGCAGTGAATTAGAAAAACTGTTTTTT. Amino acid sequence: CASSELEKLFF. The full variable domain, in which reference TRBV2 and TRBJ1-4 provide the parts outside the CDR3, is EPEVTQTPSHQVTQMGQEVILRCVPISNHLYFYWYRQILGQKVEFLVSFYNNEISEKSEIFDDQFSVERPDGSNFTLKIRSTKLEDSAMYFCASSELEKLFFGSGTQLSVL.

The chain joins TRBV7-2 to TRBJ1-2; the D is unclear. The V gene lost 1 base and the J gene lost 4 bases, with 7 bases spanning the gap. CDR3 length equals 13 residues. CDR1 and CDR2 from the germline V gene are SGHTA and FQGNSA. DNA of the CDR3: TGTGCCAGCAGCTTAGGTGGCCTCTATGGCTACACCTTC. Protein: CASSLGGLYGYTF.

The J gene is TRBJ2-7, the V gene TRBV6-5; D is undetermined. V lost 5 bases to trimming and J lost 3 bases, with 11 bases between them. The germline gives CDR1 MNHEY, CDR2 SVGAGI. The CDR3 is 13 amino acids. The CDR3 here is CASSPTYHYEQYF. The CDR3 DNA sequence: TGTGCCAGCAGTCCGACATACCACTACGAGCAGTACTTC.

The chain carries TRBV5-6 and TRBJ2-3, with D unclear. Trimming cost V 2 bases and J 0 bases, with 10 bases left between them. The CDR3 covers 15 residues. Germline V lookup: CDR1 SGHDT, CDR2 YYEEEE. This chain's CDR3 is CASSLLMGSTDTQYF. The DNA of the CDR3 is TGTGCCAGCAGCTTACTTATGGGGAGCACAGATACGCAGTATTTT.

The chain joins TRBV6-5 to TRBJ1-1; D possibly corresponds to TRBD1 (6 bases). The CDR3 loop spans 16 amino acids. Germline V lookup: CDR1 MNHEY, CDR2 SVGAGI. The V end lost 0 bases, the J end lost 1 base, and 12 bases lay between the germline ends. CDR3: CASSYSLGAGNTEAFF. CDR3 in DNA: TGTGCCAGCAGTTACTCGTTGGGGGCCGGGAACACTGAAGCTTTCTTT.

The chain uses TRBV2 and TRBJ2-2, with 7 bases lining up with TRBD2. Losses at the gene ends were 11 bases for V and 6 bases for J; bases not matched to a gene: 9. The CDR3 has 13 residues. The germline V gene has CDR1 SNHLY and CDR2 FYNNEI. CDR3 sequence reads: CAVLAALPGELFF. Written as DNA, the CDR3 is TGTGCCGTTCTAGCGGCTCTCCCCGGGGAGCTGTTTTTT. Looking up the rest from reference TRBV2 and TRBJ2-2 gives the full variable domain: EPEVTQTPSHQVTQMGQEVILRCVPISNHLYFYWYRQILGQKVEFLVSFYNNEISEKSEIFDDQFSVERPDGSNFTLKIRSTKLEDSAMYFCAVLAALPGELFFGEGSRLTVL.

DNA of the CDR3: TGTGCCAGCAGTGAACTAACGGAACCGAATGGCTACACCTTC. Protein: CASSELTEPNGYTF. The genes are TRBV2 and TRBJ1-2, with D unclear. V was shortened by 2 bases and J by 6 bases, with 13 bases between the two germline ends. Germline values: CDR1 SNHLY, CDR2 FYNNEI. CDR3 length: 14 residues.

The gene calls are TRBV7-2 and TRBJ2-7, with D perhaps TRBD2 (6 bases). Germline loops: CDR1 SGHTA, CDR2 FQGNSA. Between the trimmed V and J ends, which lost 3 bases and 6 bases, there was a span of 15 bases. This CDR3 is 14 amino acids long. CDR3 in DNA: TGTGCCAGCAGCTTGACTAGTTTCTCGGGCGAGCAGTACTTC. It encodes CASSLTSFSGEQYF.

DNA for the CDR3: TGTGCCAGCACTATAGCGGGGGCGACCTACAATGAGCAGTTCTTC. Amino acid sequence: CASTIAGATYNEQFF. The chain couples TRBV5-8 to TRBJ2-1; 9 bases line up with TRBD2. CDR1 and CDR2 from the germline V gene are SGHTS and YDEGEE. The CDR3 runs 15 residues. With 6 bases clipped from V and 2 bases from J, the junction kept 6 bases outside the gene matches.